The present TCR beta chain was sequenced within a study of blood T cells in healthy people across ages (dated by TCRdb to the mid-2010s). As for the study more broadly: In model experiments, template switching captured roughly one uniquely barcoded TCR beta cDNA molecule for every two T cells. To track age-related changes in TCR beta repertoire diversity, the study relied on deep sequencing normalized with unique cDNA molecular identifiers. Donors were grouped into four age groups: young (average roughly 17 years), middle-aged (less than 40), aged (about 60) and long-lived (around 80). For two donors (one aged 18 to 29 and one aged 80 or older), the study analyzed two additional independent replicas of 1 million unique cDNA reads from the same blood draw. The paper's findings and limits, for the study overall: The long-lived group showed more naive CD4+ T cells, fewer expanded clones and increased TCR diversity than the aged group, suggesting age selection. Bulk unsorted PBMC profiling prevented conclusive comparison of naive and antigen-experienced compartments. There was a strong correlation between observed TCR beta diversity and the percentage of naive T cells measured by flow cytometry. Because donor CMV infection status was unknown, age-related changes in expanded clonotypes were potentially confounded. Estimates of total diversity based on one million sequenced T cells were regarded as lower bounds and as underestimates. Observed TCR beta diversity per million T cells fell roughly linearly with age, and a significant reduction was already apparent by age about 38.

CDR1 SGHVS and CDR2 FNYEAQ were looked up in the germline V gene. V lost 0 bases and J lost 5 bases; the stretch between them is 16 bases long. Reading from cysteine to phenylalanine, the CDR3 counts 16 amino acids. Only the CDR3 part of the read is kept: 48 bases, read in frame from the first base. The library came from 5' RACE. Sequencing was performed on an Illumina HiSeq 2500. A second roughly 6 to 11 cycle PCR used a sample-barcoded 5' primer and a J-beta primer mix. Each TCR beta cDNA molecule received a unique molecular identifier from a template-switch 5' adaptor carrying 12 random nucleotides. Each sample yielded at least 2.5 million CDR3-containing paired-end reads. First-strand cDNA was synthesized from all RNA with the Mint cDNA synthesis kit, primed by a TRBC-specific oligonucleotide. Following uracil-DNA glycosylase treatment, a first 18-cycle PCR with universal primers M1SS and BC2_uni_R was performed on all cDNA. For the original study's pipeline: Each sample was normalized by randomly selecting 1 million high-quality reads, each carrying a distinct molecular identifier. Reads sharing molecular identifiers were discarded rather than binned into consensus sequences. MiTCR, with a Q25 quality threshold and the strictest error-elimination algorithm, was used for CDR3 identification, clonotype clustering and error correction. A nonparametric unseen species model with Euler transformation was used to estimate a lower bound on total TCR beta diversity. TCRdb cleaned the public reads at Q25 with fastp, built clones with MiXCR and kept in-frame beta chains. All rows with the same CDR3 protein become a single entry with the most common DNA and genes. Clone size and V and J calls follow TCRdb, not the original study. The sample table records 600,000 to 900,000 distinct CDR3 sequences; about 26% of these occur just once. The ten biggest clones cover about 2.9% of the sample.

Concerning this clonotype: This clone's antigen is unknown. Base qualities are not provided; no much larger clone lies one nucleotide away.

Donors were 30 to 45 systemically healthy Caucasian individuals from Russia aged roughly 6 to 90 years. Each donor gave 9.5 to 10 milliliters of peripheral blood, drawn into EDTA-treated Vacutainer tubes. Ficoll-Paque density-gradient centrifugation was used to isolate PBMCs, with at least 7 million per sample. Total RNA, at least 6 micrograms per sample, was extracted from PBMCs with Trizol reagent. Naive CD45RAhigh/CD27high T cell percentages were measured by flow cytometry on a PBMC aliquot from every donor. This sample also appeared in a second study, on T cells of mothers and their children. The second investigation adds: Nine systemically healthy Caucasian individuals served as donors, namely three mothers together with their six children. cDNA synthesis consumed the entire amount of extracted RNA, loaded at approximately 1.6 ug RNA in each 15 ul reaction. In the second PCR, the M1S primer introduced both the sample barcodes and 2-4 random nucleotides. Each mother yielded over 9 million TCR beta CDR3 reads and each child roughly 3.1 million reads. In both related and unrelated pairs, thymic selection shapes the output of TCR recombination in a similar way, with inherited differences having only a minor effect. Related mother-child pairs always showed normalized repertoire overlap that was slightly higher than in unrelated mother-child pairs, though the difference was never significant. No persistent microchimeric T cell clones were found, with a detection sensitivity of around 100 clones per million clonotypes. The study used deep NGS to compare TCR beta repertoires of mothers and children, seeking features distinguishing related mother-child pairs from unrelated individuals. The mean age was roughly 40 +/- 4 years for the mothers and approximately 11 +/- 4 years for the children. After adapter ligation was performed with NEBNext reagents, the libraries were sequenced on an Illumina HiSeq 2000 with 100+100 nt paired-end reads. Mother and child libraries were prepared a month apart and sequenced in separate runs to prevent cross-contamination. For each donor, somewhere between roughly 450,000 and 2,200,000 distinct TCR beta clonotypes were identified. Naive TCR beta clonotypes were estimated from low-frequency clonotypes matched to each donor's FACS-determined naive share, without sorting.

Recombination connected TRBV7-6 to TRBJ2-5, with the D gene call left open. The sequence derives from a boy aged 10-17 years in good health. Specimen: blood. CDR3 reads: CASSLALPTSGETQYF. The sequenced DNA: TGTGCCAGCAGCTTAGCGCTCCCCACCTCGGGCGAGACCCAGTACTTC.